This paragraph covers one TCR beta chain sequence. The antigen it recognizes is unknown. The record has no base qualities; no much larger clone is one base away. The germline V gene (reference sequence) sets CDR1 to LNHDA and CDR2 to SQIVND. The CDR3 runs 15 residues from the cysteine to the phenylalanine. The only DNA kept is the CDR3, 45 bases in frame from the first base. The germline V and J ends show losses of 9 bases and 9 bases respectively, and no gene match explains 15 bases of the junction. The record originates from a study of T cell changes during pregnancy in multiple sclerosis (dated by TCRdb to between 2018 and 2021). Concerning the study at large: The study examined how the T cell repertoire changed over the course of pregnancy in women with multiple sclerosis.

The library was generated by the immunoSEQ multiplex PCR assay. As stored in TCRdb, this immuneACCESS dataset retains in-frame rearrangements with V and J assigned. A fraction of the clones does not appear; measured against another copy, unresolved V genes explain less than half of the discrepancy, and the remainder lacks a known reason. For this sample there are 85,000 to 120,000 clones; 85% to 95% appear just once. The ten largest clones take up 1.5% to 2% of the sample. Material: peripheral blood, obtained after pregnancy. Rearrangement joined TRBV19 to TRBJ2-4, with 9 middle bases fitting TRBD2. The sequence was collected from a female donor with multiple sclerosis, enrolled in a pregnancy study. DNA sequence: TGTGCCAGCCGGGACGGGACTAGCCCACCACGCATTCAGTACTTC. The resulting protein is CASRDGTSPPRIQYF.